This paragraph reports one T cell receptor beta chain. The record originates from a study of blood T cell repertoires in COVID-19. The junction had 8 bases not matched to a gene; V was cut back by 7 bases and J by 1 base. Germline loops: CDR1 SGDLS, CDR2 YYNGEE. CDR3 length: 16 amino acids. Authors' analysis steps: The authors estimated nucleated cell counts from reference gene primer amplification. The data were produced by immunoSEQ multiplex PCR, yet TCRdb's version contains in-frame clones alone and is incomplete. V, J and clone size derive from that table, while D and trimming were established from the DNA sequence. The data show about 200,000 clones, 80% to 90% seen once. Living in 24 US areas, the participants were between 18 and 89 years of age.

Sequencing input: PBMCs or T cells enriched from blood (not recorded which). The rearrangement uses TRBV9 and TRBJ2-2, with 9 bases fitting TRBD2. The sequence was obtained from a woman aged 40 to 50 with acute COVID-19. The CDR3 nucleotides read TGTGCCAGCTCGGGGCTAGCGGGGAGGAACACCGGGGAGCTGTTTTTT. Translated, it gives CASSGLAGRNTGELFF.